These 24 T cell receptor beta chains share one sample of origin, sequenced in a study of T cells in Graves' hyperthyroidism and ophthalmopathy. RNA transcripts yielded amplified TCR beta CDR3 regions. The TCR CDR3 was amplified in a first-round RT-PCR using the HTBI primer set. Each CDR3 protein is one row after TCRdb ran MiXCR on the multiplex PCR reads. This table has roughly 570,000 distinct CDR3 sequences, more than 45% appearing once. What was sequenced was peripheral blood or thyroid tissue (not recorded which). Source of these receptors: an adult woman with Graves' disease, either hyperthyroidism or ophthalmopathy (not recorded which).

Many counts were recorded for this clonotype. The rearrangement joins TRBV20-1 to TRBJ1-2, with D unresolved. This CDR3 is built from 13 residues. CDR1 DFQATT and CDR2 SNEGSKA come from the germline V gene (reference sequence). V was cut by 1 base and J by 8 bases, with 14 bases left in between. The CDR3 DNA is TGCAGTGCTAGAGGGACTCATGCCGAAGGCTACACCTTC. Its protein product is CSARGTHAEGYTF.

This chain connects TRBV7-9 to TRBJ2-7; TRBD1 is a possible D gene (5 bases). V lost 8 bases, J lost 5 bases, and 16 bases lay in between. The CDR3 covers 13 residues. Germline CDR1 reads SEHNR; CDR2 reads FQNEAQ (reference sequence). CDR3 loop: CASSPRIGDEQYF. The CDR3 nucleotides read TGTGCCAGCTCACCACGTATAGGGGACGAGCAGTACTTC.

This clonotype was observed many times. This chain links TRBV19 with TRBJ1-1; no clear D gene. The germline CDR1 and CDR2 sequences are LNHDA and SQIVND (reference sequence). The CDR3 totals 13 residues. Trimming removed 8 bases from V and 0 bases from J, with 10 bases in between. Here the CDR3 DNA reads TGTGCCAGTTCCGGCCCCATGAACACTGAAGCTTTCTTT. As protein: CASSGPMNTEAFF.

The V and J genes are TRBV29-1 and TRBJ1-1; TRBD1 is a possible D gene (6 bases). Per germline, CDR1 SQVTM and CDR2 ANQGSEA. Trimming shortened V by 7 bases and J by 5 bases, and 23 bases separated the two germline ends. The CDR3 has 15 residues. CDR3: CSAALRGAQETEAFF. DNA of the CDR3: TGCAGCGCGGCACTTCGGGGGGCTCAAGAGACTGAAGCTTTCTTT.

This chain connects TRBV2 to TRBJ2-7, with TRBD1 matching 8 bases. J was trimmed by 5 bases and V by 2 bases; bases with no gene match: 2. CDR1 SNHLY and CDR2 FYNNEI come from the germline V gene. This CDR3 has 13 residues. The CDR3 here is CASSESRGHEQYF. The CDR3 coding sequence is TGTGCCAGCAGTGAAAGCAGGGGGCACGAGCAGTACTTC.

This clonotype has at least ten counts. The chain has TRBV7-8 and TRBJ2-7; 11 bases line up with TRBD1. J lost 2 bases, V lost 2 bases, and 8 bases had no gene match. The CDR3 runs 17 residues. Germline V CDR1 and CDR2: SGHVS, FQNEAQ. Here the CDR3 reads CASSLWVMGQGAYEQYF. CDR3 DNA: TGTGCCAGCAGCTTATGGGTGATGGGACAGGGGGCCTACGAGCAGTACTTC.

This clonotype was seen ten or more times. This sequence joins TRBV19 and TRBJ1-2, with TRBD1 as a possible D gene (5 bases). V dropped 11 bases and J dropped 8 bases, with 18 bases sitting between them. Germline lookup yields CDR1 LNHDA and CDR2 SQIVND (reference sequence). This CDR3 comprises 12 residues. The CDR3 region has the DNA TGTGCCTGTAAGGGGCCCGTTGGGGGCTACACCTTC. Translated: CACKGPVGGYTF.

J is TRBJ2-5 and V is TRBV20-1; 13 bases are shared with TRBD2. Looked up from germline, CDR1 is DFQATT and CDR2 is SNEGSKA (reference sequence). After removal of 5 bases from V and 3 bases from J, the junction contained 9 bases not matched to a gene. The CDR3 totals 16 residues. Here the CDR3 reads CSALRWTSGSKETQYF. The CDR3 DNA follows: TGCAGTGCTTTACGGTGGACTAGCGGGAGTAAAGAGACCCAGTACTTC.

The chain carries TRBV7-9 and TRBJ2-2; D gene unclear. Germline V gives CDR1 SEHNR, CDR2 FQNEAQ (reference sequence). The CDR3 has 14 residues. The V end was cut by 1 base, the J end by 5 bases, with 8 bases between. The CDR3 spells CASSLDLRTGELFF. The CDR3 nucleotides are TGTGCCAGCAGCTTAGATCTGAGGACCGGGGAGCTGTTTTTT.

This chain's CDR3 is CASSFAGAGETQYF. The CDR3 region has the DNA TGTGCCAGCAGCTTTGCAGGGGCCGGTGAGACCCAGTACTTC. This sequence joins TRBV7-2 and TRBJ2-5; D possibly corresponds to TRBD1 (6 bases). This CDR3 region has 14 residues. CDR1 and CDR2 from the germline V gene are SGHTA and FQGNSA. The germline V and J ends were trimmed by 3 bases and 5 bases, with 13 bases remaining between them. The complete variable domain, with remaining parts taken from reference TRBV7-2 and TRBJ2-5, reads GAGVSQSPSNKVTEKGKDVELRCDPISGHTALYWYRQSLGQGLEFLIYFQGNSAPDKSGLPSDRFSAERTGGSVSTLTIQRTQQEDSAVYLCASSFAGAGETQYFGPGTRLLVL.

This clonotype was found many times. V and J are TRBV2 and TRBJ1-1, with unresolved D. Trimming removed 8 bases from V and 10 bases from J, with 14 bases in between. Germline V gene data show CDR1 as SNHLY and CDR2 as FYNNEI. CDR3 length: 11 residues. The CDR3 nucleotides read TGTGCCAGCGAACGTGAGGGAAGAGCTTTCTTT. Translation gives CASEREGRAFF.

A single count supports this clonotype. Just one base apart from a much larger clone, this may be a read error. The genes are TRBV18 and TRBJ2-5, with 9 bases fitting TRBD1. The CDR3 contains 15 residues. CDR1 is KGHSH, CDR2 LQKENI, per germline. The ends lost 1 base at V and 9 bases at J; junction bases unmatched: 9. The CDR3 loop is CASSPQGQGREAQYF. The CDR3 DNA is TGTGCCAGCTCACCACAAGGACAGGGGAGGGAGGCCCAGTACTTC.

This clonotype has at least ten counts. The rearrangement links TRBV24-1 to TRBJ2-5; D is perhaps TRBD2 (6 bases). The CDR3 is made up of 14 amino acids. Between the trimmed V and J ends, which lost 4 bases and 5 bases, there was a span of 13 bases. Germline CDR1 and CDR2: KGHDR and SFDVKD. The CDR3 here is CATSETQGLETQYF. The CDR3 DNA is TGTGCCACCAGTGAAACCCAGGGACTCGAGACCCAGTACTTC.

The gene calls are TRBV20-1 and TRBJ1-2; 7 nucleotides match TRBD1. Germline loops: CDR1 DFQATT, CDR2 SNEGSKA (reference sequence). The trim removed 6 bases at V and 8 bases at J, leaving 18 bases unmatched. The CDR3 has 15 amino acids. Here the CDR3 DNA reads TGCAGTGCCCGAAATGACCTTGACAGGGCCTACGGCTACACCTTC. It translates to CSARNDLDRAYGYTF.

This clonotype has more than one count but fewer than ten. The chain combines TRBV2 with TRBJ1-4, with 7 bases lining up with TRBD1. This CDR3 has 16 residues. Germline V gene lookup returns CDR1 SNHLY and CDR2 FYNNEI. Trimming removed 5 bases from V and 7 bases from J; junction bases left unmatched: 13. CDR3 sequence (DNA): TGTGCCAGCAGTTTATTGGAGGGGGCTAAGATTGAAAAACTGTTTTTT. Its protein is CASSLLEGAKIEKLFF.

This clonotype was observed at least ten times. The rearrangement links TRBV12-3 or TRBV12-4 to TRBJ2-2; D gene uncertain. The CDR3 has 14 residues. The V end was cut by 6 bases, the J end by 2 bases, with 10 bases between. The CDR3 DNA reads TGTGCCAGCAGCTTAACACGAAACACCGGGGAGCTGTTTTTT. Amino acid sequence: CASSLTRNTGELFF.

This rearrangement joins TRBV27 to TRBJ2-5; D remains unclear. V lost 2 bases and J 5 bases, leaving 18 bases between the germline ends. Germline CDR1 is MNHEY and CDR2 is SMNVEV (reference sequence). CDR3 length: 16 amino acids. The DNA for the CDR3 is TGTGCCAGCAGTTTACCGTTTCGACTCCCCCGGGAGACCCAGTACTTC. Protein product: CASSLPFRLPRETQYF.

V gene TRBV6-5 combines with J gene TRBJ1-6; 10 bases are shared with TRBD1. Trimming took 2 bases from V and 11 from J; bases not matched to a gene: 6. Germline lookup yields CDR1 MNHEY and CDR2 SVGAGI. This CDR3 has 15 amino acids. CDR3 region: CASSYTGDRGTPLHF. CDR3 in DNA: TGTGCCAGCAGTTACACAGGGGACAGGGGAACACCCCTCCACTTT.

This clonotype was seen many times. The V call is TRBV6-1, the J call TRBJ2-2; 7 positions match TRBD2. The V and J ends lost 6 bases and 1 base, in that order; junction bases with no gene match: 2. Per the germline V gene, CDR1 is MNHNS and CDR2 is SASEGT. The CDR3 sequence is 14 residues long. CDR3 bases: TGTGCCAGCAGGGGGGGGGTGAACACCGGGGAGCTGTTTTTT. Amino acid sequence: CASRGGVNTGELFF.

A remark on this clonotype: One end of the junction does not line up with germline, which may come from a read error. The chain carries TRBV20-1 and TRBJ1-6; 9 nucleotides line up with TRBD1. This CDR3 is 14 amino acids long. CDR1 is DFQATT and CDR2 is SNEGSKA in the germline V gene (reference sequence). The CDR3 DNA follows: TGCAGTGCAAGAGACGGGACAGGGAATTCACCCCTCCACTTT. Its translation: CSARDGTGNSPLHF.

This clonotype was detected a few times. J is TRBJ1-1 and V is TRBV6-4; perhaps TRBD1 as D (5 bases). CDR3 size: 16 residues. CDR1 is MRHNA and CDR2 is SNTAGT in the germline V gene. Trimming shortened V by 5 bases and J by 2 bases, and 18 bases separated the two germline ends. The DNA for the CDR3 is TGTGCCAGCAGTAAGCGCCCAGACCAGGGAAACACTGAAGCTTTCTTT. Amino acids: CASSKRPDQGNTEAFF.

The chain couples TRBV10-3 to TRBJ2-6; D uncertain. V was clipped by 8 bases and J by 0 bases, with 14 bases between them. The CDR3 is 16 residues long. Germline lookup yields CDR1 ENHRY and CDR2 SYGVKD. The CDR3 loop is CAIVAHLSSGANVLTF. CDR3 DNA: TGTGCCATCGTAGCTCACCTGAGCTCTGGGGCCAACGTCCTGACTTTC.

This chain connects TRBV2 to TRBJ2-2; D uncertain. Per germline, CDR1 SNHLY and CDR2 FYNNEI. The CDR3 covers 15 residues. V was pared by 8 bases and J by 7 bases, with 20 bases between. CDR3 in DNA: TGTGCCAGCGATAAAGGTCTCCTGGATGTCGGGGAGCTGTTTTTT. It translates to CASDKGLLDVGELFF.

The CDR3 bases are TGTGCCACCAGCAGCTTAGTCTGGAGCGGGAGGGCCGGCGAGCAGTACTTC. Protein product: CATSSLVWSGRAGEQYF. The chain carries TRBV15 and TRBJ2-7, with 10 bases that match TRBD2. The CDR3 sequence is 17 residues long. V shed 3 bases and J 6 bases; nucleotides not matched to a gene: 14. Germline-derived CDR1 and CDR2 are LNHNV and YYDKDF (reference sequence). The variable domain in full, completed from reference TRBV15 and TRBJ2-7, reads DAMVIQNPRYQVTQFGKPVTLSCSQTLNHNVMYWYQQKSSQAPKLLFHYYDKDFNNEADTPDNFQSRRPNTSFCFLDIRSPGLGDTAMYLCATSSLVWSGRAGEQYFGPGTRLTVT.